This paragraph covers one TCR beta chain sequence. This entry is derived from a study of blood T cell repertoires in COVID-19. CDR3 length equals 15 residues. The V gene's germline CDR1 is LGHNT and CDR2 FRNRAP. V lost 5 bases, J lost 0 bases, and 5 bases stayed unmatched. The authors' processing: The assay estimated nucleated cells by amplifying reference gene primers. Using immunoSEQ multiplex PCR, the repertoire was profiled, and TCRdb retains in-frame clones only, with some absent. The V and J calls and the clone size are those of that table, but D and trimming were determined from the DNA. The data hold 150,000 or so clones, with approximately 84% observed a single time.

This sequence originates from a woman of 80 years or more with acute or convalescent COVID-19. This chain joins TRBV12-5 and TRBJ1-1; the match to TRBD1 covers 8 bases. Input material: peripheral blood. For the CDR3, the DNA is TGTGCTAGTGGTCCCCCCAGGGGGCTGAACACTGAAGCTTTCTTT. As protein: CASGPPRGLNTEAFF.